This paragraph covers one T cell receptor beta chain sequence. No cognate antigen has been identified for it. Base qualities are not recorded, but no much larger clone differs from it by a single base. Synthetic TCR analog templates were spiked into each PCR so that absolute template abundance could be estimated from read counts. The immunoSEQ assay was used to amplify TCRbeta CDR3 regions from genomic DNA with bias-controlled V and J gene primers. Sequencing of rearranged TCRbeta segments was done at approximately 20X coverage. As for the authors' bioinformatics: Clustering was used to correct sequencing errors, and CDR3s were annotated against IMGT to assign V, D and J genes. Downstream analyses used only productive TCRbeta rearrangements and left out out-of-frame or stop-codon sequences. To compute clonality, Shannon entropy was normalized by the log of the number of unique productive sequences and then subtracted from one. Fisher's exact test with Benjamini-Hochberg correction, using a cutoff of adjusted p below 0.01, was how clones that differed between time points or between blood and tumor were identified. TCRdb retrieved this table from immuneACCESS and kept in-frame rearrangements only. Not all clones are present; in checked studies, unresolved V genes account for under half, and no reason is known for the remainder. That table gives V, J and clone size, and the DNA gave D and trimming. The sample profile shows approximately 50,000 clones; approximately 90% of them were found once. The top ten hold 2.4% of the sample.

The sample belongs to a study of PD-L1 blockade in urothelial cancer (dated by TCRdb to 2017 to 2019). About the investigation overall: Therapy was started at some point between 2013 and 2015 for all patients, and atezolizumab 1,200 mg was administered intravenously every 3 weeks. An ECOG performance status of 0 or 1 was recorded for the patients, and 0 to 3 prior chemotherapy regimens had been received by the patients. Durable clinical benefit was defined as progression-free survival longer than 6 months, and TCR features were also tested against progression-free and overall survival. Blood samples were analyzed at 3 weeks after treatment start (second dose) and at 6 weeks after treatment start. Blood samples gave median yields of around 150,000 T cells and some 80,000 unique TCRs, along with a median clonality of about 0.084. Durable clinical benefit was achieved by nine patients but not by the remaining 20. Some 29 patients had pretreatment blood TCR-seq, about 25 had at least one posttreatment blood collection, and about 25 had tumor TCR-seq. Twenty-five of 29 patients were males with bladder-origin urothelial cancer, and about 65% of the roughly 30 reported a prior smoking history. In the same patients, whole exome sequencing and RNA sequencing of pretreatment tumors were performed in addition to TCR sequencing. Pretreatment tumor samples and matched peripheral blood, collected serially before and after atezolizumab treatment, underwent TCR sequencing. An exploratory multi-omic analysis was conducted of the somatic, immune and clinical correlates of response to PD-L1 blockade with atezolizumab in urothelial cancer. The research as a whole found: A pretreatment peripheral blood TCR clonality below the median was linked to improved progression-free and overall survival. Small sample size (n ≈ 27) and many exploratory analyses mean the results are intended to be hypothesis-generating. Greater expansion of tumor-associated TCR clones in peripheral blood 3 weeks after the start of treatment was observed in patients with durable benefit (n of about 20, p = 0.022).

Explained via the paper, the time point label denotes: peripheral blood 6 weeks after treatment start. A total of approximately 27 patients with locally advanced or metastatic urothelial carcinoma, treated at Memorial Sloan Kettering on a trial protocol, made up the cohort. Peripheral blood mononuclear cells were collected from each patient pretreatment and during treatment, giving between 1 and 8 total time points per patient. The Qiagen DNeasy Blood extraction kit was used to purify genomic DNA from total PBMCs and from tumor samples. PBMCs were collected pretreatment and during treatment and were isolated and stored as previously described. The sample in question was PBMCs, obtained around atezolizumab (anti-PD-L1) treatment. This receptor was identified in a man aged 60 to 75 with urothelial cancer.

The bases read TGTGCCAGCAGTGAAGCGGGGCGGGGCTCCGGTGGCTACACCTTC. Translated, this is CASSEAGRGSGGYTF. The V and J segments used are TRBV6-1 and TRBJ1-2; matching of 5 bases hints at TRBD1 as the D gene. Taken from the germline V gene, the CDR1 and CDR2 loops are MNHNS and SASEGT. The junction carries 15 bases between V and J, which are trimmed by 0 bases and 7 bases respectively. CDR3 length: 15 amino acids, cysteine to phenylalanine. Only the CDR3 region is kept as DNA, spanning 45 bases read in frame from base 1.